The table lists the clone carrying this T cell receptor (beta chain) with many counts. The data originate from a study of CD8 T cells in ankylosing spondylitis. The CDR3 is 14 amino acids. From germline, CDR1 is SGHRS and CDR2 YFSETQ. Trimming pared 3 bases from V and 6 bases from J, leaving 13 bases between. MiXCR was run by TCRdb on the 5' RACE reads, yielding one entry per CDR3 protein. The table has 100,000 to 150,000 distinct CDR3 sequences, roughly 9% seen once. Sequencing was done on a sample of blood, either unsorted or a sorted T cell fraction (not recorded which). The receptor was isolated from a male donor with ankylosing spondylitis or in good health (not recorded which). J is TRBJ2-1 and V is TRBV5-1; D perhaps matches TRBD2 (5 bases). For the CDR3, the DNA is TGCGCCAGCAGCTCGAGGACTGGAATCAATGAGCAGTTCTTC. It is translated as CASSSRTGINEQFF.